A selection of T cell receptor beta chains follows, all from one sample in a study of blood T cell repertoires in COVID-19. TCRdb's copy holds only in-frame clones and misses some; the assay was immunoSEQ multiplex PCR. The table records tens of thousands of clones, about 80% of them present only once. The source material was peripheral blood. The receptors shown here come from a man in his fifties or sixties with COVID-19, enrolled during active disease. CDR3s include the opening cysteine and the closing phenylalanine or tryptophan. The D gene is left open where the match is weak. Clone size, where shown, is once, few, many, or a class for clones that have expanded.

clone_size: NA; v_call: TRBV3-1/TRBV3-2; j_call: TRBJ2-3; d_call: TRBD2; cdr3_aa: CASSQLLAGGNTDTQYF; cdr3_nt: TGTGCCAGCAGCCAATTATTAGCGGGGGGGAACACAGATACGCAGTATTTT
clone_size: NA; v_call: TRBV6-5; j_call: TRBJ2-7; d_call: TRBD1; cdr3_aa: CASNPGQGPNEQYF; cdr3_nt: TGTGCCAGCAACCCGGGACAGGGTCCCAACGAGCAGTACTTC
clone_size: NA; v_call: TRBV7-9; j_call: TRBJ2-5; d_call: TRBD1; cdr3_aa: CASSLARGRETQYF; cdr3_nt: TGTGCCAGCAGCTTGGCCAGGGGGCGAGAGACCCAGTACTTC
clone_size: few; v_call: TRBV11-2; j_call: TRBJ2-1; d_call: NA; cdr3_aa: CASSLEWASSVGEQFF; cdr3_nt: TGTGCCAGCAGCTTAGAATGGGCTAGCAGCGTGGGTGAGCAGTTCTTC
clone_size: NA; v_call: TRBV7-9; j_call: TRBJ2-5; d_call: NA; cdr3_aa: CASSSDGKETQYF; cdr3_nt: TGTGCCAGCAGCTCGGACGGGAAAGAGACCCAGTACTTC
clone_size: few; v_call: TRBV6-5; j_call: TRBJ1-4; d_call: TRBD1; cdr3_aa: CASRSGGQGDEKLFF; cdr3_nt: TGTGCCAGCCGATCAGGGGGACAGGGGGATGAAAAACTGTTTTTT
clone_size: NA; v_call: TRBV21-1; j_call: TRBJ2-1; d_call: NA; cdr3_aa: CASSNETYSGGNYNEQFF; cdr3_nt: TGTGCCAGCAGCAATGAGACCTATAGCGGGGGGAACTACAATGAGCAGTTCTTC
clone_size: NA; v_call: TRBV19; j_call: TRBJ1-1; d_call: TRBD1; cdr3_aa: CASSGTAVFWAFF; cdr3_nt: TGTGCCAGTAGTGGGACAGCAGTTTTTTGGGCTTTCTTT
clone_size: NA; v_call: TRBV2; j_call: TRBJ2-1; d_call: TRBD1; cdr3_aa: CASRGQGNEQFF; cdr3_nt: TGTGCCAGCAGGGGACAGGGGAATGAGCAGTTCTTC
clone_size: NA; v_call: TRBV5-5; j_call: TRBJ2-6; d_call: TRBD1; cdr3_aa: CASSWGQGPGANVLTF; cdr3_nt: TGTGCCAGCAGCTGGGGACAGGGACCTGGGGCCAACGTCCTGACTTTC
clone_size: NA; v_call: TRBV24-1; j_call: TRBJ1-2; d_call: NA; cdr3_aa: CATSDLRGTYTF; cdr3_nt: TGTGCCACCAGTGATTTGCGGGGAACCTACACCTTC
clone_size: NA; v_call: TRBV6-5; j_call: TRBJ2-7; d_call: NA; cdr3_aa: CASSYSTSSYEQYF; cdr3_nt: TGTGCCAGCAGTTACTCCACTAGCTCCTACGAGCAGTACTTC
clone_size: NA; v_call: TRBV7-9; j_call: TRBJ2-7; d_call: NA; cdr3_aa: CASSPAGEQYF; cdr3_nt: TGTGCCAGCAGCCCTGCCGGGGAGCAGTACTTC
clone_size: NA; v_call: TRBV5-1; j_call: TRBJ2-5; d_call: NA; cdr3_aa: CASSSGRGQETQYF; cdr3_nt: TGCGCCAGCAGCTCGGGGAGAGGCCAAGAGACCCAGTACTTC
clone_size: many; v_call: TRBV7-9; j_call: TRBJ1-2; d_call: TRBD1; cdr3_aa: CASSSRGQGDGYTF; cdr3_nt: TGTGCCAGCAGCTCCCGAGGACAGGGGGATGGCTACACCTTC
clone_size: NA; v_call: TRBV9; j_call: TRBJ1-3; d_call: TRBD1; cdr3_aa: CASAPGGGTDGNTIYF; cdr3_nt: TGTGCCAGCGCACCCGGAGGGGGGACAGATGGAAACACCATATATTTT
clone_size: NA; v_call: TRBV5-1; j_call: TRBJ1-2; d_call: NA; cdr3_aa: CASRQGSVYGYTF; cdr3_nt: TGCGCCAGCAGGCAGGGTAGTGTCTATGGCTACACCTTC
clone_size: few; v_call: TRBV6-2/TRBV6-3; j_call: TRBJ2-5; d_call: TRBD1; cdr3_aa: CASSDGTGEETQYF; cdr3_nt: TGTGCCAGCAGCGATGGGACAGGGGAGGAGACCCAGTACTTC
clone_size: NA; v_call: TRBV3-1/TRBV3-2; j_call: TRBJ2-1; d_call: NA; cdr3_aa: CASSPAGYNEQFF; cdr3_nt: TGTGCCAGCAGCCCTGCAGGTTACAATGAGCAGTTCTTC
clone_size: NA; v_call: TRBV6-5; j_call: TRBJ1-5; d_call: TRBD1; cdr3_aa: CASSYSGQNNQPQHF; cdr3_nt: TGTGCCAGCAGTTACTCGGGACAGAACAATCAGCCCCAGCATTTT
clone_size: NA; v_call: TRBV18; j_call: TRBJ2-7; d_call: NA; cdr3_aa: CASSYTRGVLNEQYF; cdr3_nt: TGTGCCAGCTCCTACACCAGGGGAGTCTTGAACGAGCAGTACTTC
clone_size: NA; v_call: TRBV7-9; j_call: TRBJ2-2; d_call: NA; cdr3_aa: CASSFGLRAVQAYFGELFF; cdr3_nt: TGTGCCAGCAGCTTTGGCTTGCGTGCCGTTCAGGCCTATTTCGGGGAGCTGTTTTTT
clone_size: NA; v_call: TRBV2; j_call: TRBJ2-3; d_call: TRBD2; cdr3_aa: CASRATSGGTDTQYF; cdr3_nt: TGTGCCAGCAGGGCTACTAGCGGGGGCACAGATACGCAGTATTTT
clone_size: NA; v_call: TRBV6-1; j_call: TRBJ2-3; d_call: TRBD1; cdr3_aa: CASSDRQGADTQYF; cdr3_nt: TGTGCCAGCAGTGACAGACAGGGGGCGGATACGCAGTATTTT
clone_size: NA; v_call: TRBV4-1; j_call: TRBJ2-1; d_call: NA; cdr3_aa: CASSSKDTYNEQFF; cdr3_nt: TGCGCCAGCAGCTCCAAGGACACCTACAATGAGCAGTTCTTC
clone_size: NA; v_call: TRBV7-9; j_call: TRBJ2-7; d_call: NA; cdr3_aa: CASSSRGEDAYEQYF; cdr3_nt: TGTGCCAGCAGCTCCAGGGGGGAGGATGCCTACGAGCAGTACTTC
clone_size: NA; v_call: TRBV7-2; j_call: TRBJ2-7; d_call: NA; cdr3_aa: CASSLASVAEQYF; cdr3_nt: TGTGCCAGCAGCTTAGCAAGCGTCGCCGAGCAGTACTTC
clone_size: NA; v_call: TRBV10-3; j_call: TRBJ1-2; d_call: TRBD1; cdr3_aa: CAIRDQGQGNYGYTF; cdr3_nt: TGTGCCATCAGGGACCAGGGACAGGGGAACTATGGCTACACCTTC
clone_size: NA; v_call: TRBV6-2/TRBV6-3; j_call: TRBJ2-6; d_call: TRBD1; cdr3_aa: CASSYRQGAGSGANVLTF; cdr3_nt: TGTGCCAGCAGTTACCGGCAGGGGGCAGGGTCTGGGGCCAACGTCCTGACTTTC
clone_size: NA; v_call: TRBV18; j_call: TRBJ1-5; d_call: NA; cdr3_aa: CASSRGHDQPQHF; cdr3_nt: TGTGCCAGCTCACGGGGGCACGATCAGCCCCAGCATTTT
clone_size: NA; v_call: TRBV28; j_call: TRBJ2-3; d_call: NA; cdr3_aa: CASSMGGSTDTQYF; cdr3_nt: TGTGCCAGCAGTATGGGGGGTAGCACAGATACGCAGTATTTT
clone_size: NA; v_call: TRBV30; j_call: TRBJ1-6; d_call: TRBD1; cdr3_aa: CASTGRDRGSYNSPLHF; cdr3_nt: TGTGCCTCCACGGGCCGGGACAGGGGCTCCTATAATTCACCCCTCCACTTT
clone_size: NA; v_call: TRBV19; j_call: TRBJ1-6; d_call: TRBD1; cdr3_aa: CASSDPGQYNSPLHF; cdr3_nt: TGTGCCAGTAGTGACCCGGGACAGTATAATTCACCCCTCCACTTT
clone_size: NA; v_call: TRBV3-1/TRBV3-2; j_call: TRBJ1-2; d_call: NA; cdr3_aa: CASSQVWGWESGYTF; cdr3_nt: TGTGCCAGCAGCCAAGTGTGGGGTTGGGAGTCTGGCTACACCTTC
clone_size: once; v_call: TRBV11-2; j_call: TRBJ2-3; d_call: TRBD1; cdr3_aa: CASSLGTGSFSTQYF; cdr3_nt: TGTGCCAGCAGCTTGGGGACAGGGTCTTTCTCAACGCAGTATTTT
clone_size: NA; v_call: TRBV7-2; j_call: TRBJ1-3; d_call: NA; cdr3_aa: CASSPQGHSGNTIYF; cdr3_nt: TGTGCCAGCAGCCCTCAGGGCCACTCTGGAAACACCATATATTTT
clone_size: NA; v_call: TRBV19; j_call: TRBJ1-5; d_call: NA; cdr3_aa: CASNDGRDQPQHF; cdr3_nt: TGTGCCAGTAATGATGGGCGCGATCAGCCCCAGCATTTT
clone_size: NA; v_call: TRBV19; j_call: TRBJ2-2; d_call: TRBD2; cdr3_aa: CASTSGGDTGELFF; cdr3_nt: TGTGCCAGTACTAGCGGGGGGGATACCGGGGAGCTGTTTTTT
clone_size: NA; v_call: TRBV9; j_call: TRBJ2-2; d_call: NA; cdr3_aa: CASSGRQANPSRFRPGELFF; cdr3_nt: TGTGCCAGCAGCGGCAGACAGGCCAACCCTTCGCGATTTCGGCCCGGGGAGCTGTTTTTT
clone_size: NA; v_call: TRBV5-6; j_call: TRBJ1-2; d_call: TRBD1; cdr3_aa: CASSPTGDVYGYTF; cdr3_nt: TGTGCCAGCAGCCCGACAGGGGATGTCTATGGCTACACCTTC
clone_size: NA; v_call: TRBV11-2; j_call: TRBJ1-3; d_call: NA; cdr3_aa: CASSLLQGYSGNTIYF; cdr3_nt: TGTGCCAGCAGCTTATTACAGGGTTACTCTGGAAACACCATATATTTT
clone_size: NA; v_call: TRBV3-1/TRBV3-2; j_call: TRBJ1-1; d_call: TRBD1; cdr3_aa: CASSQGGQGWTEAFF; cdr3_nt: TGTGCCAGCAGCCAAGGGGGACAGGGATGGACTGAAGCTTTCTTT
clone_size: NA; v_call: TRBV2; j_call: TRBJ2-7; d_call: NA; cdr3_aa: CATRRQATYEQYF; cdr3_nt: TGTGCCACCAGAAGACAGGCTACCTACGAGCAGTACTTC
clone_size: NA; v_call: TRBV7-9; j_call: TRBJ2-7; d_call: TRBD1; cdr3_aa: CASSPSGQGDYEQYF; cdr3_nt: TGTGCCAGCAGCCCATCGGGACAGGGGGACTACGAGCAGTACTTC
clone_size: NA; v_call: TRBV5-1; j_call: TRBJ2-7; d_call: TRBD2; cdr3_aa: CASSLGGSGGSSYEQYF; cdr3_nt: TGCGCCAGCAGCTTGGGAGGTAGCGGGGGAAGCTCCTACGAGCAGTACTTC
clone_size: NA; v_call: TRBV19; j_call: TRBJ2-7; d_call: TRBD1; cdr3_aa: CASGWTGFEQYF; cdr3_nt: TGTGCCAGTGGGTGGACAGGGTTCGAGCAGTACTTC
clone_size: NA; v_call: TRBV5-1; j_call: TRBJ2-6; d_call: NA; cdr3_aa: CASADTGPGANVLTF; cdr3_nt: TGCGCCAGCGCCGATACAGGGCCCGGGGCCAACGTCCTGACTTTC
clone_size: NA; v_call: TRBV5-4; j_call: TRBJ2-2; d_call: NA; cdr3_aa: CASSLVISNTGELFF; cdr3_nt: TGTGCCAGCAGCTTGGTTATCTCGAACACCGGGGAGCTGTTTTTT
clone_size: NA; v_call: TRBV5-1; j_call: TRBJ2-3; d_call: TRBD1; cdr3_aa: CASSLDGTDPVTQYF; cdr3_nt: TGCGCCAGCAGCTTGGACGGGACAGATCCCGTTACGCAGTATTTT
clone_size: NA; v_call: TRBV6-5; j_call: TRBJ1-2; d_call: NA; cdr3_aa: CASSNREVGYTF; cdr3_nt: TGTGCCAGTAGTAACAGGGAAGTTGGCTACACCTTC
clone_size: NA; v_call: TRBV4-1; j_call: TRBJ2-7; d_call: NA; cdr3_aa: CASSQDEGQAHWEQYF; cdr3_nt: TGCGCCAGCAGCCAAGATGAGGGTCAGGCACACTGGGAGCAGTACTTC
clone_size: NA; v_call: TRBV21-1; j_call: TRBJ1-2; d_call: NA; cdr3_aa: CASRDKGARDGYTF; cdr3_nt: TGTGCCAGCAGGGATAAGGGGGCGCGGGACGGCTACACCTTC
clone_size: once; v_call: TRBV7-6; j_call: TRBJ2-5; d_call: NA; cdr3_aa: CASSQGGGEETQYF; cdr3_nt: TGTGCCAGCAGTCAAGGGGGCGGGGAAGAGACCCAGTACTTC